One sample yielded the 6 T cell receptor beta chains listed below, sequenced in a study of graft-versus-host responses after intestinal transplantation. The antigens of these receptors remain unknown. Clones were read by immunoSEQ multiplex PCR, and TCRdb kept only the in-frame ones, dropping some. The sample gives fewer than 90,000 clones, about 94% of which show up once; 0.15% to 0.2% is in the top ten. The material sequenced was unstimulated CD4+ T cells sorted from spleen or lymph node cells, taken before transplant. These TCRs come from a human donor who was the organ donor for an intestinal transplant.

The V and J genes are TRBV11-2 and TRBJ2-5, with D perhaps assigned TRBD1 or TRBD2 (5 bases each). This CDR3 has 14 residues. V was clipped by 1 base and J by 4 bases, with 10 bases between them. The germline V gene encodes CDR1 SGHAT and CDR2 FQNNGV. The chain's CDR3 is CASSLGAGRETQYF. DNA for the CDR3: TGTGCCAGCAGCTTAGGGGCAGGGAGAGAGACCCAGTACTTC.

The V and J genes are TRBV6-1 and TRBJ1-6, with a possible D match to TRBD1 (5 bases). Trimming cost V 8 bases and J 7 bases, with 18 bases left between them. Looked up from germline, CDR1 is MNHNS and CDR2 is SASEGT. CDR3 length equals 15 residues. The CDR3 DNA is TGTGCCAGCTCGGGGCAAGGGGCGCGGAATTCACCCCTCCACTTT. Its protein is CASSGQGARNSPLHF.

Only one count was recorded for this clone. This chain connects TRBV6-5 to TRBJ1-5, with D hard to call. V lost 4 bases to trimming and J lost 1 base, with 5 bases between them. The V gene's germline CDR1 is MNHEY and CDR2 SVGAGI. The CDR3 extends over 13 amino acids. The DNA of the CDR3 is TGTGCCAGCAGTTCCCGGAGCAATCAGCCCCAGCATTTT. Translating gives CASSSRSNQPQHF.

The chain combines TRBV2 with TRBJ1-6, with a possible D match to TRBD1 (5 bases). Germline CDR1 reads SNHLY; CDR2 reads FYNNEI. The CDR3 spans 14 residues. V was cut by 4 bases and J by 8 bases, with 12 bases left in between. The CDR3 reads CASSATVWDSPLHF. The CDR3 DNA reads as TGTGCCAGCAGTGCGACAGTATGGGATTCACCCCTCCACTTT. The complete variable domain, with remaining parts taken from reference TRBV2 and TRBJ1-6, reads EPEVTQTPSHQVTQMGQEVILRCVPISNHLYFYWYRQILGQKVEFLVSFYNNEISEKSEIFDDQFSVERPDGSNFTLKIRSTKLEDSAMYFCASSATVWDSPLHFGNGTRLTVT.

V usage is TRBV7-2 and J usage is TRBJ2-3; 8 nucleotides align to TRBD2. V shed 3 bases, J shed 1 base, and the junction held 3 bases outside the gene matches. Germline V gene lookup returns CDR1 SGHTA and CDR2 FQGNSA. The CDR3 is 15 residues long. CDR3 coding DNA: TGTGCCAGCAGCTTGGGTAGCGGGGGCACAGATACGCAGTATTTT. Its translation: CASSLGSGGTDTQYF.

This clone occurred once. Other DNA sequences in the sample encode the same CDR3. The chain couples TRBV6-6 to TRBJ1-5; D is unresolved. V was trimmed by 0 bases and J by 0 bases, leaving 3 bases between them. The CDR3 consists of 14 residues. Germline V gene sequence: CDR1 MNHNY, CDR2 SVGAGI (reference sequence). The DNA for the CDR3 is TGTGCCAGCAGTTACTCCAGTAGCAATCAGCCCCAGCATTTT. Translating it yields CASSYSSSNQPQHF.